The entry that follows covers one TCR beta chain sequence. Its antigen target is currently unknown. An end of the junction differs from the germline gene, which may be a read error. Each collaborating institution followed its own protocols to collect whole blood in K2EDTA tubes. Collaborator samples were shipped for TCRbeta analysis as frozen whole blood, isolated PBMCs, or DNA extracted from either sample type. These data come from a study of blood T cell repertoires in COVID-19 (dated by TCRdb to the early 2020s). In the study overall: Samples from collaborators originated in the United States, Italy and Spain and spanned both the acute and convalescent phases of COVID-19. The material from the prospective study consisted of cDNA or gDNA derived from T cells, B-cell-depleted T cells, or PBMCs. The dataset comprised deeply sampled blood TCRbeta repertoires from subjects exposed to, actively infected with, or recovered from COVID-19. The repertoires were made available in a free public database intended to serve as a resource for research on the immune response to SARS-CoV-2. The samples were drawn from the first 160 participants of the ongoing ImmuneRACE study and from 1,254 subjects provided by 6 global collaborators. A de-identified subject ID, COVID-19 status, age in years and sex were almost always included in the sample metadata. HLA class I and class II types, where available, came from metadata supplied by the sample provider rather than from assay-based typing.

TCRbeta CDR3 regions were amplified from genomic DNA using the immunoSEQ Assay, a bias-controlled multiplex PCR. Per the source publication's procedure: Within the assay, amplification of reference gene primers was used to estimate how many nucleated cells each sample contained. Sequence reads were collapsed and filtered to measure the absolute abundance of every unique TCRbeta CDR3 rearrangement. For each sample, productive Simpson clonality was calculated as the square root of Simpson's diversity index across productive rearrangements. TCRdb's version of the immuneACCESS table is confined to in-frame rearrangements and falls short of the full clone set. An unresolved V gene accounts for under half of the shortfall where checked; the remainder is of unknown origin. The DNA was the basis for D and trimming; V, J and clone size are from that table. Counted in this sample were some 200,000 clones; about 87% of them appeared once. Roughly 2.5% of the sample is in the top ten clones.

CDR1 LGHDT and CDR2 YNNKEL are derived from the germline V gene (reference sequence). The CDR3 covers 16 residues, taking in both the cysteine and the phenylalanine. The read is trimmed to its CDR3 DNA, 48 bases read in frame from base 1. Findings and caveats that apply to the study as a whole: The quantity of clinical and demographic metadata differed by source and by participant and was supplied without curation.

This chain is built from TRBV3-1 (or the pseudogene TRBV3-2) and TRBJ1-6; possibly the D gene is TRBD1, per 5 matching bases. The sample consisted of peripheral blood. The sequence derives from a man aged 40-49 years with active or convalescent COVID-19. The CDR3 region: CASSQERPGNNSPLHF. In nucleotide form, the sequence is TGTGCCAGCAGCCAAGAACGGCCAGGGAATAACTCACCCCTCCACTTT.